The 16 T cell receptor beta chains below all came from one sample that was sequenced in a study of blood T cell repertoires in COVID-19. Sequencing was performed with immunoSEQ multiplex PCR; in TCRdb, only in-frame clones are kept and a portion is missing. The repertoire holds 200,000 to 250,000 clones, with around nine tenths as singletons. Sequenced material: PBMCs or T cells enriched from blood (not recorded which). All receptors come from a woman in her twenties or thirties who had been exposed to COVID-19.

Here the CDR3 reads CASRSSSYEQYF. Written as DNA, the CDR3 is TGTGCCAGCAGGTCTAGCTCCTACGAGCAGTACTTC. J is TRBJ2-7 and V is TRBV4-2; D gene ambiguous. The V and J ends lost 6 bases and 0 bases respectively, with 6 bases between them. Germline loops: CDR1 LGHNA, CDR2 YNFKEQ. This CDR3 comprises 12 residues.

This clone was recorded a few times. The gene calls are TRBV7-9 and TRBJ1-2, with 12 bases that match TRBD1. J was trimmed by 1 base and V by 5 bases; bases with no gene match: 8. The CDR3 is 17 residues long. Germline lookup yields CDR1 SEHNR and CDR2 FQNEAQ (reference sequence). This CDR3 reads CASSQGTGGPHNYGYTF. Here the CDR3 DNA reads TGTGCCAGCAGCCAGGGGACAGGGGGCCCGCATAACTATGGCTACACCTTC.

The chain couples TRBV7-6 to TRBJ1-4; TRBD1 agrees at 9 bases. The CDR3 runs to 16 residues. The V gene end was trimmed by 4 bases and the J gene end by 0 bases; junction bases not matched to a gene: 3. Per the germline V gene, CDR1 is SGHVS and CDR2 is FNYEAQ. Here the CDR3 reads CASSSDRGPTNEKLFF. CDR3 DNA: TGTGCCAGCAGCTCGGACAGGGGTCCAACTAATGAAAAACTGTTTTTT.

The chain carries TRBV5-1 and TRBJ1-2; the D gene is possibly TRBD1 (5 bases). The CDR3 consists of 12 residues. Trimming pared 4 bases from V and 4 bases from J, leaving 8 bases between. Germline V gene data show CDR1 as SGHRS and CDR2 as YFSETQ. CDR3 DNA: TGCGCCAGCAGCGGGGGGTCCTATGGCTACACCTTC. Protein sequence: CASSGGSYGYTF.

The chain joins TRBV28 to TRBJ1-1; 10 bases match TRBD1. Looked up from germline, CDR1 is MDHEN and CDR2 is SYDVKM. Trimming removed 3 bases from V and 1 base from J; junction bases left unmatched: 8. CDR3 length: 17 residues. The CDR3 here is CASSFFRTGGTNTEAFF. The CDR3 bases are TGTGCCAGCAGTTTTTTTAGGACAGGGGGAACGAACACTGAAGCTTTCTTT.

The chain combines TRBV15 with TRBJ2-6, with TRBD1 matching 8 bases. The CDR3 spans 19 residues. V dropped 0 bases and J dropped 4; count of bases not matched to a gene: 11. CDR1 is LNHNV and CDR2 is YYDKDF in the germline V gene (reference sequence). CDR3 coding DNA: TGTGCCACCAGCAGAGATCGGGTTCAGGGGGCTTCGGGGGCCAACGTCCTGACTTTC. Translation gives CATSRDRVQGASGANVLTF.

A note on this clone: Distinct nucleotide sequences in the sample also encode this CDR3. The chain employs TRBV5-6 and TRBJ1-2; D gene uncertain. This CDR3 region has 13 residues. Germline values: CDR1 SGHDT, CDR2 YYEEEE. With 1 base removed from V and 0 bases from J, the gap between germline ends came to 4 bases. The CDR3 reads CASSLTANYGYTF. The CDR3 coding sequence is TGTGCCAGCAGCTTGACAGCTAACTATGGCTACACCTTC.

The V and J genes are TRBV12-3 or TRBV12-4 and TRBJ2-4, with 10 bases fitting TRBD1. The CDR3 sequence is 13 residues long. The trim removed 6 bases at V and 7 bases at J, leaving 3 bases unmatched. The CDR3 bases are TGTGCCAGCAGCGGGACAGGGGTGAACATTCAGTACTTC. It translates to CASSGTGVNIQYF.

The chain couples TRBV4-2 to TRBJ1-2; D not resolved. Germline V CDR1 and CDR2: LGHNA, YNFKEQ. This CDR3 region has 13 residues. Trimming cost V 0 bases and J 8 bases, with 10 bases left between them. The CDR3 sequence: CASSQERVSGYTF. CDR3 nucleotides: TGTGCCAGCAGCCAAGAGAGGGTTAGCGGCTACACCTTC.

The chain joins TRBV23-1 to TRBJ1-3; 8 bases match TRBD1. Being an ORF, TRBV23-1 has a function that is uncertain. CDR3 size: 20 residues. V lost 0 bases and J lost 2; bases outside the gene matches: 15. In DNA, the CDR3 is TGCGCCAGCAGTCAATCTGGGGTAGTGGACAGGGAAAAGGCTGGAAACACCATATATTTT. Translated, it gives CASSQSGVVDREKAGNTIYF.

The chain employs TRBV5-1 and TRBJ2-5, with TRBD1 identical over 7 bases. The CDR3 is made up of 16 amino acids. V was clipped by 7 bases and J by 4 bases; unmatched bases: 16. Germline CDR1 is SGHRS and CDR2 is YFSETQ. The CDR3, as DNA: TGCGCCAGCCAAGGGACCGGGACAGCGACGAGAGAGACCCAGTACTTC. As protein: CASQGTGTATRETQYF.

The rearrangement links TRBV15 to TRBJ2-7; 7 nucleotides align to TRBD1. The CDR3 is 14 amino acids. V was clipped by 2 bases and J by 4 bases; unmatched bases: 5. Germline V gives CDR1 LNHNV, CDR2 YYDKDF (reference sequence). CDR3 in DNA: TGTGCCACCAGCAGACCCGACAGGGAGTACGAGCAGTACTTC. It translates to CATSRPDREYEQYF.

The chain couples TRBV11-2 to TRBJ1-5, with 9 bases lining up with TRBD1. The CDR3 runs to 13 residues. The V segment lost 4 bases and the J segment 7 bases; nucleotides outside the gene matches: 2. The germline CDR1 and CDR2 sequences are SGHAT and FQNNGV. The CDR3 bases are TGTGCCAGCAGCTCGGACAGGGGACAGCCCCAGCATTTT. Protein: CASSSDRGQPQHF.

The V call is TRBV7-9, the J call TRBJ2-4, with 9 bases aligning to TRBD1. The V and J ends lost 5 bases and 4 bases, in that order; junction bases with no gene match: 6. The CDR3 is 15 amino acids. Germline CDR1 and CDR2: SEHNR and FQNEAQ (reference sequence). The CDR3 spells CASSLDRGGKNIQYF. DNA for the CDR3: TGTGCCAGCAGCCTGGACAGGGGTGGGAAAAACATTCAGTACTTC.

The chain joins TRBV19 to TRBJ1-5; D gene ambiguous. The CDR3 runs to 17 residues. CDR1 and CDR2 from the germline V gene are LNHDA and SQIVND (reference sequence). The V end lost 7 bases, the J end lost 2 bases, and 21 bases lay between the germline ends. The CDR3 here is CASTPRAPLGGNQPQHF. The CDR3 DNA sequence: TGTGCCAGTACGCCCCGGGCCCCCCTCGGGGGCAATCAGCCCCAGCATTTT.

This chain joins TRBV25-1 and TRBJ1-6; a weak D match, TRBD1 (5 bases). V shed 6 bases and J shed 9 bases, with 9 bases lying between them. Germline-derived CDR1 and CDR2 are MGHDK and SYGVNS. There are 12 residues in the CDR3. CDR3 amino acids: CASRTGFSPLHF. In DNA form, the CDR3 reads TGTGCCAGCAGAACAGGATTTTCACCCCTCCACTTT.